This TCR beta chain was obtained from a study of OX40 agonist ivuxolimab in advanced cancers. Germline-derived CDR1 and CDR2 are MNHNS and SASEGT. V lost 3 bases, J lost 4 bases, and 3 bases stayed unmatched. This CDR3 has 13 amino acids. Generated by immunoSEQ multiplex PCR, the TCRdb table keeps only in-frame clones and is missing some. The sample includes about 77,000 clones, more than 80% of them seen just once. This chain uses TRBV6-1 with TRBJ2-7; 7 bases are a match to TRBD1. The clonotype originates from an adult with an advanced solid tumor such as melanoma, head and neck, liver or kidney cancer. Sequenced material: CD4+ or CD8+ T cells sorted from blood, taken in a trial of the OX40 agonist ivuxolimab. CDR3 in DNA: TGTGCCAGCAGTGATAGACAGGGATACGAGCAGTACTTC. Translated: CASSDRQGYEQYF.